This T cell receptor beta chain was profiled in a study of response to subunit inactivated influenza vaccine. The CDR3 covers 14 residues. Germline loops: CDR1 MNHEY, CDR2 SVGAGI. Trimming removed 2 bases from V and 6 bases from J; junction bases left unmatched: 5. TCRdb re-derived calls from the RT-PCR reads in MiXCR, one entry per CDR3 protein. The table has about 160,000 distinct CDR3 sequences, about 11% seen once. The receptor's source is a man aged 50 to 60 who received an inactivated influenza vaccine. Specimen: non-naive T cells sorted from PBMCs, collected roughly 48 days after vaccination. The chain couples TRBV6-5 to TRBJ2-3, with 7 bases matching TRBD1. The CDR3 coding sequence is TGTGCCAGCAGTTACAGGGGGCGCAAGGATACGCAGTATTTT. It is translated as CASSYRGRKDTQYF.